Below are 21 T cell receptor beta chains sequenced from a single sample in a study of Graves' ophthalmopathy and Graves' hyperthyroidism (dated by TCRdb to about 2018). The reads were generated on an Illumina HiSeq 2000. TCR beta CDR3 regions were amplified from RNA transcripts for repertoire sequencing. The first round was an RT-PCR using HTBI primers with the Qiagen OneStep RT-PCR kit, and this first round was followed by a second-round multiplex PCR, then size selection and purification. The public reads were reanalyzed by TCRdb: fastp trimming at Q25, MiXCR alignment, in-frame beta chains only. Entries are consolidated by CDR3 protein sequence, retaining the most common genes and DNA. For this sample the table gives approximately 540,000 distinct CDR3 sequences, of which 35% to 40% were detected only once. The ten largest account for roughly 4% of the sample. Input material: peripheral blood or thyroid tissue (not recorded which). Receptors were obtained from an adult man with Graves' hyperthyroidism.

The CDR3 loop reads CASSLEEQRYTGELFF. The CDR3 bases are TGCGCCAGCAGCTTGGAAGAGCAGCGATACACCGGGGAGCTGTTTTTT. V is TRBV5-1 and J is TRBJ2-2; unclear D gene. The V end was cut by 0 bases, the J end by 3 bases, with 12 bases between. In germline, CDR1 is SGHRS, CDR2 YFSETQ. The CDR3 covers 16 residues.

This chain joins TRBV24-1 and TRBJ2-1; 9 bases map to TRBD2. The CDR3 has 15 residues. Trimming at V came to 5 bases and at J to 3 bases, leaving 4 bases not matched to a gene. Germline CDR1 and CDR2: KGHDR and SFDVKD. The CDR3 protein is CATSAPSGNYNEQFF. CDR3 coding DNA: TGTGCCACCAGTGCGCCTAGCGGGAACTACAATGAGCAGTTCTTC.

This clonotype was counted many times. The chain's CDR3 is CASSLWQGAGELFF. In DNA, the CDR3 is TGTGCCAGCAGCTTATGGCAGGGGGCCGGGGAGCTGTTTTTT. The chain joins TRBV7-6 to TRBJ2-2; 7 nucleotides line up with TRBD1. The germline gives CDR1 SGHVS, CDR2 FNYEAQ. V was pared by 2 bases and J by 6 bases, with 3 bases of the junction left unmatched. This CDR3 is built from 14 residues.

This clonotype came up a few times. The chain couples TRBV29-1 to TRBJ2-1, with 11 bases aligning to TRBD2. Germline V gene data show CDR1 as SQVTM and CDR2 as ANQGSEA. The CDR3 spans 14 residues. The ends lost 8 bases at V and 9 bases at J; junction bases unmatched: 12. CDR3 sequence: CSSLLAGVVPEQFF. The CDR3 DNA reads TGCAGCTCCTTACTAGCGGGAGTAGTGCCTGAGCAGTTCTTC.

J is TRBJ2-5 and V is TRBV29-1, with 8 bases identical to TRBD1. Germline CDR1 is SQVTM and CDR2 is ANQGSEA. This CDR3 comprises 13 residues. J was trimmed by 3 bases and V by 8 bases; bases with no gene match: 8. CDR3 sequence: CSSRDRSEETQYF. The CDR3, as DNA: TGCAGCAGTCGGGACAGGAGTGAAGAGACCCAGTACTTC.

J is TRBJ1-2 and V is TRBV5-1, with TRBD1 matching over 8 bases. After removal of 5 bases from V and 7 bases from J, the junction contained 10 bases not matched to a gene. Germline lookup yields CDR1 SGHRS and CDR2 YFSETQ. This CDR3 region has 14 residues. The CDR3 nucleotides are TGCGCCAGCAGTTCAAACGACAGGGGAAGTGGCTACACCTTC. This encodes CASSSNDRGSGYTF.

This clonotype turned up a few times. The chain links TRBV20-1 to TRBJ1-1, with D tentatively TRBD1 (6 bases). The V gene's germline CDR1 is DFQATT and CDR2 SNEGSKA (reference sequence). V lost 0 bases to trimming and J lost 5 bases, with 19 bases between them. This CDR3 is built from 16 residues. The CDR3 is CSARDFSLTGGTEAFF. CDR3 nucleotide sequence: TGCAGTGCTAGAGATTTTTCCCTGACAGGTGGAACTGAAGCTTTCTTT.

The chain joins TRBV7-3 to TRBJ2-1, with TRBD2 matching over 9 bases. CDR3 length: 15 amino acids. With 3 bases clipped from V and 3 bases from J, the junction kept 3 bases outside the gene matches. Germline lookup yields CDR1 SGHTA and CDR2 FQGTGA. CDR3 residues: CASSLGGGDYNEQFF. CDR3 DNA sequence: TGTGCCAGCAGCTTGGGCGGGGGGGACTACAATGAGCAGTTCTTC.

The rearrangement joins TRBV7-3 to TRBJ2-7, with 8 bases matching TRBD1. After removal of 5 bases from V and 3 bases from J, the junction contained 9 bases not matched to a gene. This CDR3 has 15 residues. Per the germline V gene, CDR1 is SGHTA and CDR2 is FQGTGA. CDR3 sequence: CASSPGQGQSYEQYF. Here the CDR3 DNA reads TGTGCCAGCAGCCCCGGACAGGGACAAAGCTACGAGCAGTACTTC. The whole variable domain, remainder taken from reference TRBV7-3 and TRBJ2-7, is GAGVSQTPSNKVTEKGKYVELRCDPISGHTALYWYRQSLGQGPEFLIYFQGTGAADDSGLPNDRFFAVRPEGSVSTLKIQRTERGDSAVYLCASSPGQGQSYEQYFGPGTRLTVT.

This clonotype was recorded at least ten times. The chain is built from TRBV2 and TRBJ1-2; 7 bases match TRBD1. Germline values: CDR1 SNHLY, CDR2 FYNNEI. V shed 7 bases and J 4 bases; nucleotides not matched to a gene: 9. This CDR3 spans 14 amino acids. CDR3 bases: TGTGCCAGCACCAGACAGGGAATCGGCTATGGCTACACCTTC. Its translation is CASTRQGIGYGYTF.

This clonotype has a count of ten or more. CDR3 in amino acids: CASSLAQGINTIYF. The CDR3 DNA is TGTGCCAGCAGCTTGGCACAGGGGATAAACACCATATATTTT. J is TRBJ1-3 and V is TRBV5-8, with 7 nucleotides matching TRBD1. Germline assignment: CDR1 SGHTS and CDR2 YDEGEE. Losses at the gene ends were 0 bases for V and 6 bases for J; bases not matched to a gene: 3. The CDR3 covers 14 residues.

This chain joins TRBV5-1 and TRBJ2-3; possible D gene TRBD1, 6 bases. V lost 2 bases and J 10 bases, leaving 14 bases between the germline ends. Germline CDR1 is SGHRS and CDR2 is YFSETQ. The CDR3 loop spans 13 amino acids. This CDR3 is CASSFGGAQAQYF. CDR3 DNA: TGCGCCAGCAGCTTTGGGGGCGCTCAAGCGCAGTATTTT.

This clonotype occurred many times. One junction end does not reproduce the germline sequence, and a read error may be involved. The chain carries TRBV20-1 and TRBJ2-7; 7 bases fit TRBD2. The CDR3 runs to 14 residues. The germline gives CDR1 DFQATT, CDR2 SNEGSKA (reference sequence). The CDR3 DNA sequence: TGCAGTGCTAGAGATCGAGGTGACGGGAGGCGCGGCGGCTTC. It translates to CSARDRGDGRRGGF.

The sample holds many counts of this clonotype. The chain has TRBV6-5 and TRBJ1-6; D remains ambiguous. Trimming removed 5 bases at V and 8 bases at J, with 7 bases between. CDR3 length equals 12 residues. CDR1 is MNHEY and CDR2 is SVGAGI in the germline V gene. CDR3 in DNA: TGTGCCAGCAGTCGCTACGATTCACCCCTCCACTTT. This encodes CASSRYDSPLHF.

This chain joins TRBV7-2 and TRBJ2-2, with TRBD2 as a possible D gene (6 bases). From germline, CDR1 is SGHTA and CDR2 FQGNSA. CDR3 length: 15 amino acids. V was trimmed by 6 bases and J by 5 bases, leaving 16 bases between them. CDR3 residues: CASRVPGDRTGELFF. CDR3 in DNA: TGTGCCAGCAGGGTTCCGGGAGATCGAACCGGGGAGCTGTTTTTT. The whole variable domain, filled in from reference TRBV7-2 and TRBJ2-2, reads GAGVSQSPSNKVTEKGKDVELRCDPISGHTALYWYRQSLGQGLEFLIYFQGNSAPDKSGLPSDRFSAERTGGSVSTLTIQRTQQEDSAVYLCASRVPGDRTGELFFGEGSRLTVL.

This clonotype appeared many times. CDR3 DNA: TGCAGCGTTGACGAGGAAAACTATGGCTACACCTTC. Translating gives CSVDEENYGYTF. This chain uses TRBV29-1 with TRBJ1-2; no clear D gene. Trimming stripped 3 bases from V and 2 bases from J, with 7 bases between. Germline V CDR1 and CDR2: SQVTM, ANQGSEA. The CDR3 has 12 amino acids.

Many counts were recorded for this clonotype. The V and J genes are TRBV4-1 and TRBJ2-2, with D perhaps matching TRBD1 (5 bases). The CDR3 covers 16 residues. The V end lost 0 bases, the J end lost 4 bases, and 12 bases lay between the germline ends. Germline CDR1 is MGHRA and CDR2 is YSYEKL. CDR3 DNA sequence: TGCGCCAGCAGCCAAGATAACCCAGGGTCCACCGGGGAGCTGTTTTTT. This gives the protein CASSQDNPGSTGELFF.

This clonotype was seen only a few times. The V gene is TRBV20-1, the J gene TRBJ1-4; no reliable D call. V lost 6 bases and J lost 4, with 12 bases in between. This CDR3 is 13 amino acids long. Germline values: CDR1 DFQATT, CDR2 SNEGSKA (reference sequence). Written as DNA, the CDR3 is TGCAGTGCCCCCGGCGCCTATAATGAAAAACTGTTTTTT. The encoded protein is CSAPGAYNEKLFF.

This clonotype was seen only a few times. The J gene is TRBJ2-3, the V gene TRBV10-3, with a possible D match to TRBD1 (5 bases). Germline loops: CDR1 ENHRY, CDR2 SYGVKD. Trimming took off 8 bases at V and 1 base at J, with 7 bases between the two ends. CDR3 length: 12 amino acids. The CDR3 sequence: CAIATGTDTQYF. The CDR3 bases are TGTGCCATCGCGACAGGCACAGATACGCAGTATTTT.

This clonotype appeared many times. This chain connects TRBV20-1 to TRBJ1-5; maybe TRBD1 (5 bases). The CDR3 runs to 15 residues. Germline V gene lookup returns CDR1 DFQATT and CDR2 SNEGSKA (reference sequence). The ends were cut back, 1 base at V and 5 bases at J, with 15 bases in the middle. The CDR3 loop is CSARGVRGGDQPQHF. DNA for the CDR3: TGCAGTGCTAGAGGGGTTCGGGGGGGGGATCAGCCCCAGCATTTT.

V gene TRBV7-9 combines with J gene TRBJ1-2; D is perhaps TRBD1 (6 bases). The CDR3 is 12 amino acids. The V and J ends lost 3 bases and 10 bases respectively, with 12 bases between them. CDR1 is SEHNR, CDR2 FQNEAQ, per germline (reference sequence). The CDR3 is CASSFGGSVYTF. In DNA, the CDR3 is TGTGCCAGCAGCTTCGGGGGCAGCGTCTACACCTTC. The full variable domain, in which reference TRBV7-9 and TRBJ1-2 provide the parts outside the CDR3, is DTGVSQNPRHKITKRGQNVTFRCDPISEHNRLYWYRQTLGQGPEFLTYFQNEAQLEKSRLLSDRFSAERPKGSFSTLEIQRTEQGDSAMYLCASSFGGSVYTFGSGTRLTVV.